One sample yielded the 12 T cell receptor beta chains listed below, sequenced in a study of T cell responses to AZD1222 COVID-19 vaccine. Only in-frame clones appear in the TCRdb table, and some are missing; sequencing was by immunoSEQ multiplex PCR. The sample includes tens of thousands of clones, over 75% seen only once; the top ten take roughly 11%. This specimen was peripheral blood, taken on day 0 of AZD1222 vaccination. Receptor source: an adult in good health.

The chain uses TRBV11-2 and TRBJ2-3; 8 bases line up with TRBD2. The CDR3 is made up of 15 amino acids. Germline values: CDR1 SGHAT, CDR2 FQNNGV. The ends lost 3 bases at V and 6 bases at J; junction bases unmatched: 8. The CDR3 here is CASSFSGLAGDTQYF. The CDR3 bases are TGTGCCAGCAGCTTCTCCGGACTAGCAGGTGATACGCAGTATTTT.

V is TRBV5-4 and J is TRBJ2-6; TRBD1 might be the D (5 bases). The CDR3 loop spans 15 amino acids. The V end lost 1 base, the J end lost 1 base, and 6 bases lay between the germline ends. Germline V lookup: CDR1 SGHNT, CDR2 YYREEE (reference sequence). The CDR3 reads CASSLQGSGANVLTF. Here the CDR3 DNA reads TGTGCCAGCAGCTTGCAGGGATCTGGGGCCAACGTCCTGACTTTC.

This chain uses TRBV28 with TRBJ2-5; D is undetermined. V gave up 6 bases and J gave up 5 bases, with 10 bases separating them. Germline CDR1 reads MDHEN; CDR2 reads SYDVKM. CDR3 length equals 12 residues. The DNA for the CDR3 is TGTGCCAGCAGGAAGTCGTTGGAGACCCAGTACTTC. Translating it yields CASRKSLETQYF.

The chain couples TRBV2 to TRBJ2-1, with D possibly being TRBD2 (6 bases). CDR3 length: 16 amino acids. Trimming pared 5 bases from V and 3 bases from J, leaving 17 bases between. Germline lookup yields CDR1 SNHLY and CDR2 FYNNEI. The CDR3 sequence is CASSSGVRRDYNEQFF. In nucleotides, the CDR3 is TGTGCCAGCAGTAGCGGAGTGAGGCGGGACTACAATGAGCAGTTCTTC. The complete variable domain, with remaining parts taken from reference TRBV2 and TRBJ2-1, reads EPEVTQTPSHQVTQMGQEVILRCVPISNHLYFYWYRQILGQKVEFLVSFYNNEISEKSEIFDDQFSVERPDGSNFTLKIRSTKLEDSAMYFCASSSGVRRDYNEQFFGPGTRLTVL.

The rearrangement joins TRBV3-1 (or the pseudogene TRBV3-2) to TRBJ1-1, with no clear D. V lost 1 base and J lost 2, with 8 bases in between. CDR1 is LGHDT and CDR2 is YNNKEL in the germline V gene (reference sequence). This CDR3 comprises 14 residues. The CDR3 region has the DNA TGTGCCAGCAGCCAAGGAGGTTCTAACACTGAAGCTTTCTTT. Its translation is CASSQGGSNTEAFF.

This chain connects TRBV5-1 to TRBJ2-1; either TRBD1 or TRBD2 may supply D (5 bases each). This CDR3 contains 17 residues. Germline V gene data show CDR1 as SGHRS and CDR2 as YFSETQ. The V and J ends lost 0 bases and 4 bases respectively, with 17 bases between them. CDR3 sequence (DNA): TGCGCCAGCAGCTTGGATGGGGCGGGCGTCCCTTACAATGAGCAGTTCTTC. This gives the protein CASSLDGAGVPYNEQFF.

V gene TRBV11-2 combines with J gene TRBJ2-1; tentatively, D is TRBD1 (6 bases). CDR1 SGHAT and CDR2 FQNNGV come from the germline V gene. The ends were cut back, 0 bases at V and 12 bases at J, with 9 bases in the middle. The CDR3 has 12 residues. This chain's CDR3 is CASSLDRGRQFF. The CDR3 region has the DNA TGTGCCAGCAGCTTAGACAGGGGTAGGCAGTTCTTC.

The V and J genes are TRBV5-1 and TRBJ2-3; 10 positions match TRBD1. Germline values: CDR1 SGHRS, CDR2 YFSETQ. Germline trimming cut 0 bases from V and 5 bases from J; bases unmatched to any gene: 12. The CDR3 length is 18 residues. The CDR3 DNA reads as TGCGCCAGCAGCTTGGGGGGACAGGGGAGTCTAGCAGTAGATACGCAGTATTTT. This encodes CASSLGGQGSLAVDTQYF.

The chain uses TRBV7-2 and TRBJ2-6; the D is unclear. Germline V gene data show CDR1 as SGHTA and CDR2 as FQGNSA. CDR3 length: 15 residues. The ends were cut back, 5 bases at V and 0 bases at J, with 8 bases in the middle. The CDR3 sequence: CASSGGYSGANVLTF. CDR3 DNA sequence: TGTGCCAGCAGCGGTGGGTACTCTGGGGCCAACGTCCTGACTTTC.

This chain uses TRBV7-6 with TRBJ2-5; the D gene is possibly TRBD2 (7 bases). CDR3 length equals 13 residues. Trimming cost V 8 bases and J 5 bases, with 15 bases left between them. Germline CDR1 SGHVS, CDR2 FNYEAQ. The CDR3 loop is CASLGGGLETQYF. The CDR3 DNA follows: TGTGCCAGCTTGGGAGGGGGTCTCGAGACCCAGTACTTC.

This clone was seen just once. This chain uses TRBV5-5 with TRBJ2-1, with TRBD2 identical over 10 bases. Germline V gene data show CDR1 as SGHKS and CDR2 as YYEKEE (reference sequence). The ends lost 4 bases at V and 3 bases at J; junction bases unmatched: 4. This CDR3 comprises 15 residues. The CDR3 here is CASSEREGRYNEQFF. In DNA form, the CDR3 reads TGTGCCAGCAGCGAGCGGGAGGGCCGCTACAATGAGCAGTTCTTC.

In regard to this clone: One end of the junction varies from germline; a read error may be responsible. DNA of the CDR3: TGTGCCAGCAGTTTATATTTAGCGGGAGATGGGGCAGATACACAGTATTTT. Translating gives CASSLYLAGDGADTQYF. The V call is TRBV28, the J call TRBJ2-3, with TRBD2 identical over 9 bases. The V gene's germline CDR1 is MDHEN and CDR2 SYDVKM. The CDR3 extends over 17 amino acids.